A single sample is the source of the 8 T cell receptor beta chains below, sequenced in a study of immune evolution from preneoplasia to lung adenocarcinoma. Sequencing used immunoSEQ multiplex PCR; TCRdb keeps in-frame clones, though not all of them. This table has some 15,000 clones, 70% to 90% appearing once. The sample consisted of FFPE minimally invasive lung adenocarcinoma tissue. The receptors here all came from a person between 65 and 80 years old with lung adenocarcinoma.

This sequence joins TRBV5-6 and TRBJ1-2, with 7 bases matching TRBD1. Trimming removed 3 bases from V and 3 bases from J; junction bases left unmatched: 5. This CDR3 spans 14 amino acids. Germline V gene data show CDR1 as SGHDT and CDR2 as YYEEEE. CDR3 sequence reads: CASSYGQADYGYTF. The CDR3, as DNA: TGTGCCAGCAGCTACGGACAGGCCGACTATGGCTACACCTTC.

The chain has TRBV19 and TRBJ1-1; maybe TRBD1 (6 bases). CDR3 length equals 13 residues. Germline loops: CDR1 LNHDA, CDR2 SQIVND (reference sequence). V lost 4 bases to trimming and J lost 1 base, with 7 bases between them. The CDR3 protein is CASSTDRNTEAFF. The CDR3 DNA follows: TGTGCCAGTAGTACGGACAGGAACACTGAAGCTTTCTTT.

The gene calls are TRBV7-6 and TRBJ2-7, with D possibly TRBD2 on 7 matching bases. The ends were cut back, 5 bases at V and 5 bases at J, with 13 bases in the middle. This CDR3 is built from 13 residues. Germline V gene data show CDR1 as SGHVS and CDR2 as FNYEAQ. The CDR3 bases are TGTGCCAGCAGCGAGGGGGGGGTCAACGAGCAGTACTTC. Encoded protein: CASSEGGVNEQYF. Complete variable domain (other parts from reference TRBV7-6 and TRBJ2-7): GAGVSQSPRYKVTKRGQDVALRCDPISGHVSLYWYRQALGQGPEFLTYFNYEAQQDKSGLPNDRFSAERPEGSISTLTIQRTEQRDSAMYRCASSEGGVNEQYFGPGTRLTVT.

The chain carries TRBV28 and TRBJ2-5; D is ambiguous. Germline CDR1 reads MDHEN; CDR2 reads SYDVKM. V gave up 0 bases and J gave up 1 base, with 9 bases separating them. This CDR3 has 15 amino acids. DNA of the CDR3: TGTGCCAGCAGTTTATGGCAGACTCTCCAAGAGACCCAGTACTTC. The encoded protein is CASSLWQTLQETQYF.

The chain combines TRBV7-8 with TRBJ1-2; 8 bases are shared with TRBD1. The V and J ends lost 0 bases and 8 bases, in that order; junction bases with no gene match: 5. Germline V gives CDR1 SGHVS, CDR2 FQNEAQ. CDR3 length equals 14 residues. CDR3 sequence reads: CASSLARTGMGYTF. In DNA form, the CDR3 reads TGTGCCAGCAGCTTAGCGAGGACAGGGATGGGCTACACCTTC.

V and J are TRBV7-9 and TRBJ2-1; TRBD1 is a possible D gene (5 bases). The V end lost 2 bases, the J end lost 7 bases, and 6 bases lay between the germline ends. CDR3 length: 12 residues. Germline-derived CDR1 and CDR2 are SEHNR and FQNEAQ (reference sequence). The CDR3 here is CASSLKGNEQFF. DNA for the CDR3: TGTGCCAGCAGCTTAAAGGGGAATGAGCAGTTCTTC.

V is TRBV6-5 and J is TRBJ2-1; TRBD2 might be the D (5 bases). Between the trimmed V and J ends, which lost 2 bases and 0 bases, there was a span of 8 bases. The CDR3 is 15 residues long. From germline, CDR1 is MNHEY and CDR2 SVGAGI. The CDR3 DNA follows: TGTGCCAGCAGTTACGTTCTAGCCTCCTACAATGAGCAGTTCTTC. Translated, it gives CASSYVLASYNEQFF.

The V and J genes are TRBV28 and TRBJ2-7; no clear D gene. The germline V and J ends were trimmed by 7 bases and 2 bases, with 12 bases remaining between them. The length of the CDR3 is 13 residues. Germline V gene sequence: CDR1 MDHEN, CDR2 SYDVKM. CDR3 nucleotides: TGTGCCAGCAAGGGAACCGACCCCTACGAGCAGTACTTC. This gives the protein CASKGTDPYEQYF.